Shown below are 3 T cell receptor beta chains from a single sample sequenced in a study of monozygotic twins with inflammatory bowel disease. TCRdb re-called the 5' RACE reads and catalogs CDR3 proteins one per entry, DNA excluded. This table lists a few hundred thousand distinct CDR3 sequences. The source material was blood. These receptors were taken from a human donor with ulcerative colitis or Crohn's disease, or a healthy co-twin of an affected twin (not recorded which).

The chain couples TRBV20-1 to TRBJ2-7; TCRdb calls TRBD2, which cannot be checked without DNA. Per germline, CDR1 DFQATT and CDR2 SNEGSKA (reference sequence). CDR3 length equals 15 residues. CDR3 sequence reads: CSARDRVAGVYEQYF.

The J gene is TRBJ2-5, the V gene TRBV5-1; TCRdb lists TRBD1, though no DNA is available to test this call. The germline gives CDR1 SGHRS, CDR2 YFSETQ. The CDR3 is 14 amino acids. The CDR3 protein is CASNRGQVQETQYF.

The chain combines TRBV20-1 with TRBJ2-1; the TCRdb call, TRBD2, lacks DNA for checking. The CDR3 totals 19 residues. Germline V lookup: CDR1 DFQATT, CDR2 SNEGSKA (reference sequence). The CDR3: CSAPKKGLAGISSYNEQFF.